A selection of T cell receptor beta chains follows, all from one sample in a study of CD8 T cells in ankylosing spondylitis. From the 5' RACE reads, TCRdb called clonotypes with MiXCR, one entry per CDR3 protein. The sample has about 750,000 distinct CDR3 sequences, 19% seen once. Input material: blood, either unsorted or a sorted T cell fraction (not recorded which). Receptors originate from a male donor with ankylosing spondylitis. CDR3s include the opening cysteine and the closing phenylalanine or tryptophan. D genes are given only for firm matches. Clone size is given for some rows only: seen once, a few or many times, or a class if the clone is expanded.

V gene: TRBV3-1
D gene: .
clone size: .
J gene: TRBJ1-6
CDR3 DNA: TGTGCCAGCAGCCAACTTGATGGGTCACCCCTCCACTTT
CDR3 protein: CASSQLDGSPLHF

V gene: TRBV6-5
D gene: TRBD1
clone size: .
J gene: TRBJ2-7
CDR3 DNA: TGTGCCAGCAGTTACTCGGGGACAGGGAGAGTTCTGTACTTC
CDR3 protein: CASSYSGTGRVLYF

V gene: TRBV3-1
D gene: TRBD2
clone size: few
J gene: TRBJ2-3
CDR3 DNA: TGTGCCAGCAGCCCGGGACTAGCGGGAGACACAGATACGCAGTATTTT
CDR3 protein: CASSPGLAGDTDTQYF

V gene: TRBV7-9
D gene: TRBD2
clone size: few
J gene: TRBJ2-1
CDR3 DNA: TGTGCCAGCAGCACGCAGGGCGGGGGGGCCTACAATGAGCAGTTCTTC
CDR3 protein: CASSTQGGGAYNEQFF

V gene: TRBV12-3/TRBV12-4
D gene: TRBD2
clone size: .
J gene: TRBJ2-1
CDR3 DNA: TGTGCCAGCGTGGTACAAGCGGGAGTGGGTGAGCAGTTCTTC
CDR3 protein: CASVVQAGVGEQFF

V gene: TRBV12-3/TRBV12-4
D gene: .
clone size: many
J gene: TRBJ1-1
CDR3 DNA: TGTGCCAGCAGCACCAGGGTGAACACTGAAGCTTTCTTT
CDR3 protein: CASSTRVNTEAFF

V gene: TRBV27
D gene: TRBD1
clone size: many
J gene: TRBJ2-7
CDR3 DNA: TGTGCCAGCAGTTCCCGACAGGGGGTGGCCACCCTCTACGAGCAGTACTTC
CDR3 protein: CASSSRQGVATLYEQYF

V gene: TRBV3-1
D gene: .
clone size: many
J gene: TRBJ2-7
CDR3 DNA: TGTGCCAGCAGCCAAGAGGGGCTAGACTACGAGCAGTACTTC
CDR3 protein: CASSQEGLDYEQYF

V gene: TRBV2
D gene: .
clone size: few
J gene: TRBJ1-5
CDR3 DNA: TGTGCCAGCCATCTCGGGCTTAATCAGCCCCAGCATTTT
CDR3 protein: CASHLGLNQPQHF

V gene: TRBV10-3
D gene: TRBD1
clone size: few
J gene: TRBJ2-7
CDR3 DNA: TGTGCCATCAGTGCTCAGGGGGCGTCCTACGAGCAGTACTTC
CDR3 protein: CAISAQGASYEQYF

V gene: TRBV5-1
D gene: .
clone size: few
J gene: TRBJ1-1
CDR3 DNA: TGCGCCAGCAGCTTGGGCTCCCAGGGGTGGTACACTGAAGCTTTCTTT
CDR3 protein: CASSLGSQGWYTEAFF

V gene: TRBV24-1
D gene: .
clone size: few
J gene: TRBJ2-2
CDR3 DNA: TGTGCCACCAGTGATAGCGACAACACCGGGGAGCTGTTTTTT
CDR3 protein: CATSDSDNTGELFF

V gene: TRBV5-1
D gene: TRBD2
clone size: many
J gene: TRBJ2-2
CDR3 DNA: TGCGCCAGCAGCTCAGCTCGGGGGGTCGACACCGGGGAGCTGTTTTTT
CDR3 protein: CASSSARGVDTGELFF

V gene: TRBV10-3
D gene: .
clone size: many
J gene: TRBJ1-1
CDR3 DNA: TGTGCCATCAGGGTGGGTGGGAACACTGAAGCTTTCTTT
CDR3 protein: CAIRVGGNTEAFF

V gene: TRBV5-1
D gene: .
clone size: .
J gene: TRBJ2-3
CDR3 DNA: TGCGCCAGCAGCTTACGACATGGAGATACGCAGTATTTT
CDR3 protein: CASSLRHGDTQYF

V gene: TRBV3-1
D gene: .
clone size: few
J gene: TRBJ1-1
CDR3 DNA: TGTGCCAGCAGCCTCAGGGGACCGAGCAACACTGAAGCTTTCTTT
CDR3 protein: CASSLRGPSNTEAFF

V gene: TRBV20-1
D gene: TRBD2
clone size: .
J gene: TRBJ2-1
CDR3 DNA: TGCAGTGCTATGAGCGGGAGGTACAATGAGCAGTTCTTC
CDR3 protein: CSAMSGRYNEQFF

V gene: TRBV12-3/TRBV12-4
D gene: .
clone size: .
J gene: TRBJ1-1
CDR3 DNA: TGTGCCAGCAGTTTAGCAGTCTCCAGGGGCGCGTTGAACACTGAAGCTTTCTTT
CDR3 protein: CASSLAVSRGALNTEAFF

V gene: TRBV12-3/TRBV12-4
D gene: TRBD1
clone size: .
J gene: TRBJ1-4
CDR3 DNA: TGTGCCAGCAGTTTACTCCTGCCGACAGGGGACGGAAAACTGTTTTTT
CDR3 protein: CASSLLLPTGDGKLFF

V gene: TRBV6-1
D gene: TRBD2
clone size: .
J gene: TRBJ2-1
CDR3 DNA: TGTGCCAGCAGCCAACTCGTAGGGGACTATGGGGTTGAGCAGTTCTTC
CDR3 protein: CASSQLVGDYGVEQFF

V gene: TRBV20-1
D gene: .
clone size: .
J gene: TRBJ2-4
CDR3 DNA: TGCAGTGCTCGGGGTTCGGGAAACATTCAGTACTTC
CDR3 protein: CSARGSGNIQYF